Described below is a single T cell receptor (beta chain) sequence and its context. The table lists this clonotype with a few counts. This clone's antigen is unknown. Per-base qualities were not stored, and no clone one base away is much larger. The data were taken from a study of blood T cells in healthy people across ages (dated by TCRdb to 2013 to 2016). At the level of the whole study: In model experiments, template switching captured roughly one uniquely barcoded TCR beta cDNA molecule for every two T cells. To track age-related changes in TCR beta repertoire diversity, the study relied on deep sequencing normalized with unique cDNA molecular identifiers. The donors were split into four age groups: young (average 16 years), middle-aged (roughly 39), aged (approximately 60) and long-lived (about 74). To avoid experimental bias, donors of different ages were randomly spread across the sequencing lanes. For two donors (one aged 18 to 30 and one aged 80 or older), the study analyzed two additional independent replicas of 1 million unique cDNA reads from the same blood draw.

From the cysteine up to the phenylalanine, the CDR3 has a length of 18 residues. Solely the CDR3 DNA is kept, with 54 bases framed from the first base. V loses 0 bases at its end and J loses 0 bases; junction bases beyond the gene matches: 5. For CDR1 and CDR2, the germline V gene lists LGHNA and YSLEER. The roughly 38 donors, aged about 6 to 100 years, were systemically healthy Caucasian individuals from Russia. Around 10 milliliters of peripheral blood were drawn from each donor into EDTA-treated Vacutainer tubes. Ficoll-Paque density-gradient centrifugation was used to isolate PBMCs, with at least 7 million per sample. Trizol reagent was used to extract total RNA from PBMCs, with at least 5 micrograms per sample. The percentages of naive CD45RAhigh/CD27high T cells were determined by flow cytometry on a PBMC aliquot from every donor. Library preparation used 5' RACE. The sample was run on an Illumina HiSeq 2500. A second PCR of about 7 to 12 cycles was run with a J-beta primer mix and a sample-barcoded 5' primer. Each TCR beta cDNA molecule received a unique molecular identifier from a template-switch 5' adaptor carrying 12 random nucleotides. Each sample yielded at least 2.5 million CDR3-containing paired-end reads. First-strand cDNA synthesis was performed from all RNA using the Mint cDNA synthesis kit, with priming by a TRBC-specific oligonucleotide. Following uracil-DNA glycosylase treatment, all cDNA underwent a first 18-cycle PCR with the universal primers M1SS and BC2_uni_R. Per the authors' processing: Normalization of each sample was performed by random selection of 1 million high-quality reads, each carrying a distinct molecular identifier. Instead of being binned into consensus sequences, reads with shared molecular identifiers were discarded. MiTCR, set to a Q25 quality threshold and the strictest error-elimination algorithm, was used for CDR3 identification, clonotype clustering and error correction. A nonparametric unseen species model using Euler transformation provided a lower-bound estimate of total TCR beta diversity. The public reads were quality trimmed at Q25 with fastp and then assembled into clones with MiXCR by TCRdb, keeping productive beta chains. Each entry merges the rows of one CDR3 protein and shows their most common DNA and genes. The V and J calls come from TCRdb's annotation, not from the publication. The sample table records about 1.4 million distinct CDR3 sequences; 59% of these occur just once. The ten largest clones take up 5% to 7% of the sample.

Results and caveats for the whole study, not just this receptor: The long-lived group showed more naive CD4+ T cells, fewer expanded clones and increased TCR diversity than the aged group, suggesting age selection. Estimates of total diversity based on one million sequenced T cells were regarded as lower bounds and as underestimates. Donor CMV infection status was unknown, potentially confounding age-related changes in expanded clonotypes. Observed TCR beta diversity per million T cells fell roughly linearly with age, and a significant reduction was already apparent by age about 36. Because profiling used bulk unsorted PBMCs, naive and antigen-experienced compartments could not be compared conclusively. There was a strong correlation between observed TCR beta diversity and the percentage of naive T cells measured by flow cytometry.

Sequencing was done on a sample of blood. The sequence links TRBV4-3 to TRBJ1-6, with 7 central nucleotides matching TRBD1. The receptor was derived from a man between 18 and 35 years old in good health. The DNA sequence is given as TGCGCCAGCAGCCAAGATGGAGGGGGCTCCTCCTATAATTCACCCCTCCACTTT. Translated, this is CASSQDGGGSSYNSPLHF.